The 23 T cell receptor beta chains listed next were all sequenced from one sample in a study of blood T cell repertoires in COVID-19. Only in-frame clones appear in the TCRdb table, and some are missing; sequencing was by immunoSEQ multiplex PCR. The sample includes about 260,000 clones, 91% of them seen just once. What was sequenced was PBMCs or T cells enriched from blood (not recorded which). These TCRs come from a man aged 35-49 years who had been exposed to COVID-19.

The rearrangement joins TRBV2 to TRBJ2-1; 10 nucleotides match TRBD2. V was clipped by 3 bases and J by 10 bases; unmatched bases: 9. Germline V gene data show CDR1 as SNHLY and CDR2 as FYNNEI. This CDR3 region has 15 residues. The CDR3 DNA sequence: TGTGCCAGCAGTGATGGACTAGCGGCCCTAAAAGAGCAGTTCTTC. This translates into CASSDGLAALKEQFF.

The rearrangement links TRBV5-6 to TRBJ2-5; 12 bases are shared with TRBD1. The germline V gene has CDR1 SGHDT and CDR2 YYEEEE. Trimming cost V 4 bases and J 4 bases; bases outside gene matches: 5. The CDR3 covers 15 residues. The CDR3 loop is CASSEGQGARETQYF. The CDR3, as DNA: TGTGCCAGCAGCGAGGGACAGGGGGCGCGAGAGACCCAGTACTTC.

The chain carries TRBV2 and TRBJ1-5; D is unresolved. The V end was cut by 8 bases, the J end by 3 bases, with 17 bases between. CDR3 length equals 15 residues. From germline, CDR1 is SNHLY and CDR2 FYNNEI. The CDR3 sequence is CASVAEGGNNQPQHF. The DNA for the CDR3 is TGTGCCAGCGTAGCCGAGGGCGGGAACAATCAGCCCCAGCATTTT.

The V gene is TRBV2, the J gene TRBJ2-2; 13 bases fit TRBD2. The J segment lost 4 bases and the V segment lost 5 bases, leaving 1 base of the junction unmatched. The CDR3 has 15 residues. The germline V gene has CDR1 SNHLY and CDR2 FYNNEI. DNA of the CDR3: TGTGCCAGCAGTTGGACTAGCGGGAGCACCGGGGAGCTGTTTTTT. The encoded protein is CASSWTSGSTGELFF.

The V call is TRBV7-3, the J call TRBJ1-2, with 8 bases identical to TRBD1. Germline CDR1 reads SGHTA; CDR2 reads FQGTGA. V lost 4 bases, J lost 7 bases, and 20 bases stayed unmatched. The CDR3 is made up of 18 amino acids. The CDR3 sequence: CASSSTNGPPGTGTGYTF. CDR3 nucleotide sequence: TGTGCCAGCAGCTCCACTAACGGCCCCCCCGGGACAGGAACTGGCTACACCTTC. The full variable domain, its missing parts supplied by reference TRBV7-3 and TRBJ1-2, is GAGVSQTPSNKVTEKGKYVELRCDPISGHTALYWYRQSLGQGPEFLIYFQGTGAADDSGLPNDRFFAVRPEGSVSTLKIQRTERGDSAVYLCASSSTNGPPGTGTGYTFGSGTRLTVV.

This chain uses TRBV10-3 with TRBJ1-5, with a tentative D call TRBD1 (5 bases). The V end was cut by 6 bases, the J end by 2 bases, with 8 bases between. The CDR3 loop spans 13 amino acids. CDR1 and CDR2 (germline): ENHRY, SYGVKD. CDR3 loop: CAISLGGNQPQHF. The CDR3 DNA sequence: TGTGCCATCAGCCTAGGGGGCAATCAGCCCCAGCATTTT.

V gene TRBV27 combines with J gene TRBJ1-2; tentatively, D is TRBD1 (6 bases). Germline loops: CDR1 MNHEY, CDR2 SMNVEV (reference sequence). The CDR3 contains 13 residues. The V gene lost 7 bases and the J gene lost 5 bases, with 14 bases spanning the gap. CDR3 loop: CASKSSQGYGYTF. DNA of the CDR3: TGTGCCAGCAAGAGTTCACAGGGTTATGGCTACACCTTC.

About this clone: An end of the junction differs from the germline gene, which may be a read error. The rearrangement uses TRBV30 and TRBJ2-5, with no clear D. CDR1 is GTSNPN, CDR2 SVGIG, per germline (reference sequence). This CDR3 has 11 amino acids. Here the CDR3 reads CAWSVRVGVNF. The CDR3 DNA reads TGTGCCTGGAGTGTACGGGTAGGCGTGAACTTC.

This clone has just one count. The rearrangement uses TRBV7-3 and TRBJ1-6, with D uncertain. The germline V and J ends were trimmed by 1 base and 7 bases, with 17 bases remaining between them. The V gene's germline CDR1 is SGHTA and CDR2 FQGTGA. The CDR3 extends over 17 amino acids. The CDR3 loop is CASSLKNFLDVNSPLHF. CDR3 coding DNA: TGTGCCAGCAGCTTAAAGAACTTTCTAGACGTGAATTCACCCCTCCACTTT.

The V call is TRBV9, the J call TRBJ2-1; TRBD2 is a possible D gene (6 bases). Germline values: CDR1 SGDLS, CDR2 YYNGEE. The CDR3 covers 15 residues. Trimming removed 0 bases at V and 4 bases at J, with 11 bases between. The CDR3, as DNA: TGTGCCAGCAGCGTAGCCGCGGGACGGTACAATGAGCAGTTCTTC. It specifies CASSVAAGRYNEQFF.

CDR3 sequence reads: CASSHRTGGYQPQHF. The CDR3 DNA sequence: TGTGCCAGCAGCCATCGGACAGGGGGGTATCAGCCCCAGCATTTT. The gene calls are TRBV5-5 and TRBJ1-5, with TRBD1 matching over 10 bases. The V and J ends lost 4 bases and 5 bases, in that order; junction bases with no gene match: 6. Germline V gives CDR1 SGHKS, CDR2 YYEKEE (reference sequence). The CDR3 runs 15 residues.

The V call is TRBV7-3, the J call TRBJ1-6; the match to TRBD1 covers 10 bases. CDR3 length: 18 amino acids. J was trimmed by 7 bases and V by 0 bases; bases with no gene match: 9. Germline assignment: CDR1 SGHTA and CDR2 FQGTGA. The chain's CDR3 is CASSLTALGTGENSPLHF. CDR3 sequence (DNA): TGTGCCAGCAGCTTAACGGCGTTGGGGACAGGGGAGAATTCACCCCTCCACTTT.

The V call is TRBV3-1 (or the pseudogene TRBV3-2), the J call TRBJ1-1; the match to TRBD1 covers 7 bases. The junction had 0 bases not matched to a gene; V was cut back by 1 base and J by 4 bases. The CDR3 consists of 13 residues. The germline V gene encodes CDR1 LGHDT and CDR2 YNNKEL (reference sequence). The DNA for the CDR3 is TGTGCCAGCAGCCAAGCAGGGGGCACTGAAGCTTTCTTT. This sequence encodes CASSQAGGTEAFF.

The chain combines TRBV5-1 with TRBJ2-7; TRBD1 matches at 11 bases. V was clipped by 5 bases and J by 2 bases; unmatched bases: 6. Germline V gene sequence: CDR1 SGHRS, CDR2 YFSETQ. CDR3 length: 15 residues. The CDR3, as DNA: TGCGCCAGCAGGCAAGGACAGGGGGCACCCTACGAGCAGTACTTC. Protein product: CASRQGQGAPYEQYF.

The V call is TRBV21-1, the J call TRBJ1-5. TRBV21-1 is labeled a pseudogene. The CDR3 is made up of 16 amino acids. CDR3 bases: TGTGCCAGCAGTAGGGGAGGGAGTGGTAGCAATCAGCCCCAGCATTTT. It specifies CASSRGGSGSNQPQHF.

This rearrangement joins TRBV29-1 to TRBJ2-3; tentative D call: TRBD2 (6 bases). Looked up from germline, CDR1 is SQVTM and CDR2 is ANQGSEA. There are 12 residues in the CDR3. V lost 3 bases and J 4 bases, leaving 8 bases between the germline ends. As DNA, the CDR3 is TGCAGCGTTGAGGAGGGACCAGATACGCAGTATTTT. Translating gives CSVEEGPDTQYF.

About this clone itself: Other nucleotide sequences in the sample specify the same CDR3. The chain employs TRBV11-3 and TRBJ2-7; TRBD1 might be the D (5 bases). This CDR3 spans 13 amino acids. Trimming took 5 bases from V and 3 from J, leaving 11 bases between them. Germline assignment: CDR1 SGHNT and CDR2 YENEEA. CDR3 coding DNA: TGTGCCAGCAGCCCAGGACAAGGCTACGAGCAGTACTTC. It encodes CASSPGQGYEQYF.

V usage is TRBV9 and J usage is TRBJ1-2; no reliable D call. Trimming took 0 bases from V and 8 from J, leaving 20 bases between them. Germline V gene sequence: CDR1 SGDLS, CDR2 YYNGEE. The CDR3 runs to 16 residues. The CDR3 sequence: CASSVDQDPSVEGYTF. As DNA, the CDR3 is TGTGCCAGCAGCGTAGATCAGGATCCCTCCGTCGAAGGCTACACCTTC.

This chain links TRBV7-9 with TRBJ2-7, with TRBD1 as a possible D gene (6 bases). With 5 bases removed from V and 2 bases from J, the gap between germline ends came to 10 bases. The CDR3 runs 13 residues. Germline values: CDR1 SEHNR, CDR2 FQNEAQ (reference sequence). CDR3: CASSPGQTYEQYF. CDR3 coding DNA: TGTGCCAGCAGCCCCGGACAGACCTACGAGCAGTACTTC.

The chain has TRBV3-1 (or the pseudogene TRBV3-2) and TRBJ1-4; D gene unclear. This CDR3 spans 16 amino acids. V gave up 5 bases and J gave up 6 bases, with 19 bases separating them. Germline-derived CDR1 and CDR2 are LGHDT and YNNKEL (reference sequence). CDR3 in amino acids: CASSNLAGSVDEKLFF. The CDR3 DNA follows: TGTGCCAGCAGCAACCTCGCGGGGAGCGTGGATGAAAAACTGTTTTTT.

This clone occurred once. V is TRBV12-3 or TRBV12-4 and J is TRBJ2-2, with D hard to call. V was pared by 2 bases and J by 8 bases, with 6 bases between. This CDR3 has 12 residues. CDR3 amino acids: CASSLPPGELFF. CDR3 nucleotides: TGTGCCAGCAGTTTACCCCCTGGGGAGCTGTTTTTT.

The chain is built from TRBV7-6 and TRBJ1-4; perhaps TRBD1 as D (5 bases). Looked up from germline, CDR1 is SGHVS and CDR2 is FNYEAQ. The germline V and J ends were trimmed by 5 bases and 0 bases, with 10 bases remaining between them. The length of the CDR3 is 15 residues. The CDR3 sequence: CASSPTETTNEKLFF. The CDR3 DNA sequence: TGTGCCAGCAGCCCGACAGAAACAACTAATGAAAAACTGTTTTTT.

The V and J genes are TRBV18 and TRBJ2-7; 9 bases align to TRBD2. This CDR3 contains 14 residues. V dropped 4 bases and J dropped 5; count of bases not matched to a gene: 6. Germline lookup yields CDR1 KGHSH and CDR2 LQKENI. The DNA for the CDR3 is TGTGCCAGCTCACAGGCTAGCGGGGCTGACGAGCAGTACTTC. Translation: CASSQASGADEQYF.